The source of this T cell receptor beta chain is a study of tumor-infiltrating lymphocytes in localized non-small cell lung cancer. V was shortened by 3 bases and J by 4 bases, with 12 bases between the two germline ends. This CDR3 has 15 amino acids. CDR1 is LNHDA and CDR2 is SQIVND in the germline V gene (reference sequence). Assay used: immunoSEQ multiplex PCR; TCRdb lists only in-frame clones, some missing. The table includes 25,000 to 30,000 clones, approximately 83% detected once. The sample consisted of lung tumor tissue. The chain employs TRBV19 and TRBJ2-2; weak D call: TRBD1 (6 bases). This receptor was taken from a human donor with non-small cell lung cancer. CDR3: CASSIGGRGTGELFF. DNA of the CDR3: TGTGCCAGTAGTATTGGTGGCAGGGGCACCGGGGAGCTGTTTTTT. The full variable domain, rest sourced from reference TRBV19 and TRBJ2-2, is DGGITQSPKYLFRKEGQNVTLSCEQNLNHDAMYWYRQDPGQGLRLIYYSQIVNDFQKGDIAEGYSVSREKKESFPLTVTSAQKNPTAFYLCASSIGGRGTGELFFGEGSRLTVL.